This T cell receptor beta chain was identified in a study of T cell responses to AZD1222 COVID-19 vaccine. Study summary: Recipients boosted at about 4 weeks or about 12 weeks are pooled. Whole-study findings and limits: Most donors were white British, females outnumbered males, and clonal diversity was possibly underestimated. Seropositivity was recorded at baseline in only a handful of AZD1222 recipients.

With respect to this clone: Its antigen is as yet unknown.

Assay: immunoSEQ multiplex PCR; the TCRdb copy retains only in-frame clones and omits some. The sample includes roughly 100,000 clones, less than 90% of them seen just once. Sample: peripheral blood, taken on day 0 of AZD1222 vaccination. The TCR sequence derives from an adult in good health.

This CDR3 reads CASGLARRSGELFF. CDR3 bases: TGTGCCAGCGGCCTTGCCAGGAGGAGCGGGGAGCTGTTTTTT. This chain joins TRBV6-5 and TRBJ2-2; D might be TRBD2 (5 bases). CDR1 and CDR2 from the germline V gene are MNHEY and SVGAGI. Trimming removed 8 bases from V and 7 bases from J, with 17 bases in between. The CDR3 has 14 amino acids.